This T cell receptor beta chain comes out of a study of blood T cell repertoires in COVID-19. Study-level information: Researchers got acute and convalescent COVID-19 samples from the United States, Italy and Spain.

The CDR3 is 15 amino acids. Germline V CDR1 and CDR2: SNHLY, FYNNEI. Losses at the gene ends were 5 bases for V and 4 bases for J; bases not matched to a gene: 8. The sample holds one count of this clone. The table came from immunoSEQ multiplex PCR; TCRdb's copy has only in-frame clones and leaves some out. Altogether under 80,000 clones are present, about four fifths being singletons, with the ten largest covering 8.5% to 10%. This clonotype originated in a human donor in a cohort sampled during active COVID-19. The rearrangement joins TRBV2 to TRBJ1-3, with 7 bases aligning to TRBD1. The sequencing sample was made of peripheral blood. CDR3: CASSQRQGEGNTIYF. The CDR3 nucleotides read TGTGCCAGCAGTCAAAGACAGGGTGAAGGAAACACCATATATTTT. Together with reference TRBV2 and TRBJ1-3, the CDR3 gives the full variable domain: EPEVTQTPSHQVTQMGQEVILRCVPISNHLYFYWYRQILGQKVEFLVSFYNNEISEKSEIFDDQFSVERPDGSNFTLKIRSTKLEDSAMYFCASSQRQGEGNTIYFGEGSWLTVV.